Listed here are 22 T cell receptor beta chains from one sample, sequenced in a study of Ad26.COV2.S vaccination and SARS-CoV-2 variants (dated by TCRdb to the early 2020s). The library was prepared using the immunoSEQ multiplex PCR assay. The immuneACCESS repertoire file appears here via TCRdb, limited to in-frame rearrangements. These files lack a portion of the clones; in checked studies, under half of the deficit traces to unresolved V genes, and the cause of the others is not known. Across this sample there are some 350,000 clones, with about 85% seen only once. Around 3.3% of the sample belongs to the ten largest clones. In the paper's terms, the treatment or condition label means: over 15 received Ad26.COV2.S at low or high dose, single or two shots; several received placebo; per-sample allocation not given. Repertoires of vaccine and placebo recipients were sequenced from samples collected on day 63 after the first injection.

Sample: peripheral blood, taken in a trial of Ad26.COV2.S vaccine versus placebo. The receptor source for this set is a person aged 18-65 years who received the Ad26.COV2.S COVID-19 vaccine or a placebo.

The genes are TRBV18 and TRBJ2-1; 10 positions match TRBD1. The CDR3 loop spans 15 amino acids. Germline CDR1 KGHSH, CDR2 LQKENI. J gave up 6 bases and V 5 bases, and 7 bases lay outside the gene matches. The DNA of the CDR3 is TGTGCCAGCTCAGCCGGGACAGGGGCTATCAATGAGCAGTTCTTC. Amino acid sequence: CASSAGTGAINEQFF.

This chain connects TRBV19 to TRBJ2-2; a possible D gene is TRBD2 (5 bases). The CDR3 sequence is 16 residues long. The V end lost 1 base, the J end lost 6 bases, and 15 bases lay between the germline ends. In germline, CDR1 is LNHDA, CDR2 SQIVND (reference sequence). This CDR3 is CASSIVGSDLAGELFF. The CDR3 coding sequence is TGTGCCAGTAGTATAGTGGGGAGCGATTTGGCCGGGGAGCTGTTTTTT.

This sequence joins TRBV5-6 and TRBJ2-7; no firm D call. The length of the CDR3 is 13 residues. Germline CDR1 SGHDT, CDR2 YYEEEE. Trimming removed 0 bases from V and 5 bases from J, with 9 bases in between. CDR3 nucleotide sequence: TGTGCCAGCAGCTTGGCCGTGGCTAACGAGCAGTACTTC. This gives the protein CASSLAVANEQYF.

The CDR3 reads CASSESSGRRSTGELFF. CDR3 DNA: TGCGCCAGCAGTGAGTCGAGCGGTAGGAGGTCCACCGGGGAGCTGTTTTTT. The J gene is TRBJ2-2, the V gene TRBV10-1; D is possibly TRBD2 (5 bases). The CDR3 consists of 17 residues. Trimming took 0 bases from V and 4 from J, leaving 15 bases between them. CDR1 is WNHNN and CDR2 is SYGVQD in the germline V gene (reference sequence).

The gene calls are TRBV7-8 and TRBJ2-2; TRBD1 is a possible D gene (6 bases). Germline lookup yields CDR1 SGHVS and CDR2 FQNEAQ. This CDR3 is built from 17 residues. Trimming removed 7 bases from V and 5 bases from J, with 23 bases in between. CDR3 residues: CASMGAGALTRTGELFF. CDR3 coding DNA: TGTGCCAGCATGGGAGCAGGGGCTTTAACAAGGACCGGGGAGCTGTTTTTT.

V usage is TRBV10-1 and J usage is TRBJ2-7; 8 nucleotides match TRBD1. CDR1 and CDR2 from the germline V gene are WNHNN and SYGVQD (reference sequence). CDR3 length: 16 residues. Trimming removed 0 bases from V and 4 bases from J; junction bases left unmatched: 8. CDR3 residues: CASSESSQGAFYEQYF. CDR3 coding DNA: TGCGCCAGCAGTGAGTCAAGCCAGGGGGCGTTTTACGAGCAGTACTTC.

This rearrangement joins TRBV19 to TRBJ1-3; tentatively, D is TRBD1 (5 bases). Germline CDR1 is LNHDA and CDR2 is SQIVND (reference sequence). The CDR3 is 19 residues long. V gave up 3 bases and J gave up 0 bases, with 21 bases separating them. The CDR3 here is CASSINPWGSLSSGNTIYF. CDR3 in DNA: TGTGCCAGTAGTATTAACCCGTGGGGCAGCCTCAGCTCTGGAAACACCATATATTTT. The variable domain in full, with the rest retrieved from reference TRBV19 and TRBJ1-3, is DGGITQSPKYLFRKEGQNVTLSCEQNLNHDAMYWYRQDPGQGLRLIYYSQIVNDFQKGDIAEGYSVSREKKESFPLTVTSAQKNPTAFYLCASSINPWGSLSSGNTIYFGEGSWLTVV.

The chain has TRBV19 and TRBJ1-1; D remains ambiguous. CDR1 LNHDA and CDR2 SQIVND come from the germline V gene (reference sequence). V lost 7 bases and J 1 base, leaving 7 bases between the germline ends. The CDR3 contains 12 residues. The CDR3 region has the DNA TGTGCCAGTAATACAGCGAACACTGAAGCTTTCTTT. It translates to CASNTANTEAFF.

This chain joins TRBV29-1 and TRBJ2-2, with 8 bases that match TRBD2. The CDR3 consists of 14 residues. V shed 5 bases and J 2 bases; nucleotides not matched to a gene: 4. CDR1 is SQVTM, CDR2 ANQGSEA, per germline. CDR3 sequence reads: CSVLTSANTGELFF. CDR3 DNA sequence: TGCAGCGTTCTGACTAGCGCTAACACCGGGGAGCTGTTTTTT.

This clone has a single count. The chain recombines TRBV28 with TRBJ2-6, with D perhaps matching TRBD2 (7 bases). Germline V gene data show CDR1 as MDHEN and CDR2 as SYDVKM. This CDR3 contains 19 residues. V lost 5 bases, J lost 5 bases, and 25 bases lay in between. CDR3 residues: CASSDPLGGGIPRANVLTF. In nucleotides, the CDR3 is TGTGCCAGCAGTGACCCCCTGGGAGGGGGAATTCCTCGGGCCAACGTCCTGACTTTC.

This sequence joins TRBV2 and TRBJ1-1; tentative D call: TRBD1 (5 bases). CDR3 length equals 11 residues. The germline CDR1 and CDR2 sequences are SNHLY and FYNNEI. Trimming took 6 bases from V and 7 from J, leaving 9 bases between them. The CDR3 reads CASSGAFEAFF. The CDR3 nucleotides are TGTGCCAGCAGCGGGGCGTTTGAAGCTTTCTTT. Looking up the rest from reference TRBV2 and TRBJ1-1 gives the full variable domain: EPEVTQTPSHQVTQMGQEVILRCVPISNHLYFYWYRQILGQKVEFLVSFYNNEISEKSEIFDDQFSVERPDGSNFTLKIRSTKLEDSAMYFCASSGAFEAFFGQGTRLTVV.

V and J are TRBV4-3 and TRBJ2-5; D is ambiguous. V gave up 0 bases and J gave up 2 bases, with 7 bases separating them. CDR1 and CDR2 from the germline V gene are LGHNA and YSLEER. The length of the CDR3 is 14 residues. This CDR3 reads CASSQDYFQETQYF. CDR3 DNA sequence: TGCGCCAGCAGCCAAGATTACTTTCAAGAGACCCAGTACTTC.

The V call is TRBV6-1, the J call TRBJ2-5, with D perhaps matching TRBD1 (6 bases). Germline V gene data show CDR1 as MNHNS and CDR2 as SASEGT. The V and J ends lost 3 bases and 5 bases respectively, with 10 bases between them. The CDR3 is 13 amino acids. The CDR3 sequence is CASSDTGSETQYF. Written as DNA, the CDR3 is TGTGCCAGCAGTGATACAGGGTCGGAGACCCAGTACTTC.

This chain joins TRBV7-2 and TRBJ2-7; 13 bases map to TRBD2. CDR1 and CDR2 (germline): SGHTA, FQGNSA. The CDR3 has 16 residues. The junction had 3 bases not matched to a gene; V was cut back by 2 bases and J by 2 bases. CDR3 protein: CASSLRTSGSTYEQYF. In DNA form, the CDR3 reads TGTGCCAGCAGCTTACGGACTAGCGGGAGCACCTACGAGCAGTACTTC.

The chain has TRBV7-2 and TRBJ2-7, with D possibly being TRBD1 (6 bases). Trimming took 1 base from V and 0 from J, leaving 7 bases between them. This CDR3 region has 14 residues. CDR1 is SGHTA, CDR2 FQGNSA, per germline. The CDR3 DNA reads TGTGCCAGCAGCTTAGTGACAGGCTCCTACGAGCAGTACTTC. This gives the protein CASSLVTGSYEQYF.

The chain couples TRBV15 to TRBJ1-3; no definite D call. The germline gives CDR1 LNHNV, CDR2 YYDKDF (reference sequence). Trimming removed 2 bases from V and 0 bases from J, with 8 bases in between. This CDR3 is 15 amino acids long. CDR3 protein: CATSRRAHSGNTIYF. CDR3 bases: TGTGCCACCAGCAGACGGGCCCACTCTGGAAACACCATATATTTT.

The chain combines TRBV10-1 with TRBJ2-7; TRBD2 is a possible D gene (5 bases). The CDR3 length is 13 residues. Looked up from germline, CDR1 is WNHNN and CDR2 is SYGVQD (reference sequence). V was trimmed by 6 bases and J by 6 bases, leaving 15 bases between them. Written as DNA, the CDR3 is TGCGCCAGCAGCCTCGGACCCAGCGGCGAGCAGTACTTC. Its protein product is CASSLGPSGEQYF.

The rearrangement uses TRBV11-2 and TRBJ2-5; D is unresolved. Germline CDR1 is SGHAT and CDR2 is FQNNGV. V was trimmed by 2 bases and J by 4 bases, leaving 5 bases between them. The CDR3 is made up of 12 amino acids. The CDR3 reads CASSLLAETQYF. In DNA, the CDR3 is TGTGCCAGCAGCTTACTCGCAGAGACCCAGTACTTC.

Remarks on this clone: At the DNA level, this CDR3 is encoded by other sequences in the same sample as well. CDR3 DNA sequence: TGCGCCAGCAGCCAAGATCAATGGGGATCTGGAAACACCATATATTTT. As protein: CASSQDQWGSGNTIYF. The V and J genes are TRBV4-3 and TRBJ1-3; D call uncertain. Trimming stripped 0 bases from V and 1 base from J, with 10 bases between. In germline, CDR1 is LGHNA, CDR2 YSLEER. This CDR3 has 16 residues.

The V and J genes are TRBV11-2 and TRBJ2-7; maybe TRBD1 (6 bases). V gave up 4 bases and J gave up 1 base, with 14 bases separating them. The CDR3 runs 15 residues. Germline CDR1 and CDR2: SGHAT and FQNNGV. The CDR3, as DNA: TGTGCCAGCAGCTCGAACCAGGGGCTGTCCTACGAGCAGTACTTC. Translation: CASSSNQGLSYEQYF.

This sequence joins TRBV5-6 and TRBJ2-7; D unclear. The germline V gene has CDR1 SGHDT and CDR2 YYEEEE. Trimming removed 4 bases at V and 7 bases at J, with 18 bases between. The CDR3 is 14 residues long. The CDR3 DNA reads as TGTGCCAGCAGCCCCCTCTATCGTGACGAGGAGCAGTACTTC. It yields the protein CASSPLYRDEEQYF.

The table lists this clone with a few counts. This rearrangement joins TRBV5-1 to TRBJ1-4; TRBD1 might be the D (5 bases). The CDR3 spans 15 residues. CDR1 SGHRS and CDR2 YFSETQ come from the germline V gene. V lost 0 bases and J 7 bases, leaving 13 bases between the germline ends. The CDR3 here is CASSLGAGRSEKLFF. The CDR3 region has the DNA TGCGCCAGCAGCTTGGGGGCAGGGCGTAGTGAAAAACTGTTTTTT.